The 21 T cell receptor beta chains reported below all come from one sample, sequenced in a study of T cell responses to AZD1222 COVID-19 vaccine. Assay: immunoSEQ multiplex PCR; the TCRdb copy retains only in-frame clones and omits some. The sample includes about 140,000 clones, about 92% of them seen just once. Sequencing used peripheral blood, obtained on day 0 of AZD1222 vaccination. Source of these receptors: an adult in good health.

This chain uses TRBV18 with TRBJ1-5; maybe TRBD1 (5 bases). V lost 3 bases and J lost 3, with 18 bases in between. CDR1 is KGHSH and CDR2 is LQKENI in the germline V gene. The CDR3 spans 17 residues. For the CDR3, the DNA is TGTGCCAGCTCACCCGAATCGTCGTCCAGGGACAATCAGCCCCAGCATTTT. Protein product: CASSPESSSRDNQPQHF. The variable domain in full, completed from reference TRBV18 and TRBJ1-5, reads NAGVMQNPRHLVRRRGQEARLRCSPMKGHSHVYWYRQLPEEGLKFMVYLQKENIIDESGMPKERFSAEFPKEGPSILRIQQVVRGDSAAYFCASSPESSSRDNQPQHFGDGTRLSIL.

This clone has just a few counts. This chain joins TRBV4-2 and TRBJ1-1, with D possibly matching TRBD1 (6 bases). This CDR3 is 17 amino acids long. The V end was cut by 3 bases, the J end by 11 bases, with 28 bases between. Germline assignment: CDR1 LGHNA and CDR2 YNFKEQ. The chain's CDR3 is CASSQFRQAARNEVAFF. For the CDR3, the DNA is TGTGCCAGCAGCCAGTTCCGACAGGCAGCCCGGAATGAGGTCGCTTTCTTT.

This rearrangement joins TRBV30 to TRBJ1-6; TRBD1 matches 9 bases. Germline CDR1 and CDR2: GTSNPN and SVGIG (reference sequence). Trimming cost V 3 bases and J 9 bases; bases outside gene matches: 9. The CDR3 contains 15 residues. This CDR3 reads CAWSPLQGASSPLHF. The CDR3 DNA reads TGTGCCTGGAGCCCCCTACAGGGGGCGTCTTCACCCCTCCACTTT.

The chain employs TRBV6-5 and TRBJ1-6, with TRBD1 matching 7 bases. This CDR3 contains 16 residues. The V gene's germline CDR1 is MNHEY and CDR2 SVGAGI. Trimming at V came to 0 bases and at J to 3 bases, leaving 2 bases not matched to a gene. The CDR3 spells CASSYSAGGYNSPLHF. For the CDR3, the DNA is TGTGCCAGCAGTTACTCGGCAGGGGGCTATAATTCACCCCTCCACTTT.

CDR3 DNA sequence: TGTGCCAGCAGCCGGGGGCTAGCGGGGAACACCGGGGAGCTGTTTTTT. Translation gives CASSRGLAGNTGELFF. The J gene is TRBJ2-2, the V gene TRBV5-8; 8 bases line up with TRBD2. In germline, CDR1 is SGHTS, CDR2 YDEGEE. V lost 4 bases, J lost 1 base, and 6 bases stayed unmatched. This CDR3 has 16 amino acids. The entire variable domain, with the rest obtained from reference TRBV5-8 and TRBJ2-2, is as follows: EAGVTQSPTHLIKTRGQQATLRCSPISGHTSVYWYQQALGLGLQFLLWYDEGEERNRGNFPPRFSGRQFPNYSSELNVNALELEDSALYLCASSRGLAGNTGELFFGEGSRLTVL.

The chain employs TRBV30 and TRBJ1-4; no definite D call. V lost 0 bases and J 5 bases, leaving 13 bases between the germline ends. The CDR3 length is 15 residues. Germline values: CDR1 GTSNPN, CDR2 SVGIG (reference sequence). The CDR3: CAWSVAQSTNEKLFF. The CDR3 nucleotides read TGTGCCTGGAGTGTCGCACAGTCTACGAATGAAAAACTGTTTTTT.

The chain uses TRBV5-8 and TRBJ2-1; the D is unclear. The CDR3 length is 16 residues. V was shortened by 1 base and J by 0 bases, with 11 bases between the two germline ends. Germline V gives CDR1 SGHTS, CDR2 YDEGEE. CDR3 region: CASSLYKRSSYNEQFF. CDR3 nucleotides: TGTGCCAGCAGCTTGTATAAGAGGAGCTCCTACAATGAGCAGTTCTTC.

The J gene is TRBJ1-1, the V gene TRBV29-1; 7 bases fit TRBD1. Per the germline V gene, CDR1 is SQVTM and CDR2 is ANQGSEA. The CDR3 sequence is 13 residues long. Losses at the gene ends were 3 bases for V and 1 base for J; bases not matched to a gene: 2. The CDR3 sequence: CSVDNRGNTEAFF. CDR3 coding DNA: TGCAGCGTTGATAACAGGGGGAACACTGAAGCTTTCTTT.

This clone was detected only once. V gene TRBV3-1 (or the pseudogene TRBV3-2) combines with J gene TRBJ2-1; 10 bases fit TRBD2. Germline trimming cut 0 bases from V and 6 bases from J; bases unmatched to any gene: 8. The germline gives CDR1 LGHDT, CDR2 YNNKEL (reference sequence). This CDR3 spans 17 amino acids. The CDR3 DNA follows: TGTGCCAGCAGCCAAGATGGAGCGGGAGGGCCCCGCAATGAGCAGTTCTTC. It translates to CASSQDGAGGPRNEQFF.

The chain recombines TRBV7-6 with TRBJ2-7; 7 bases are a match to TRBD2. J gave up 7 bases and V 4 bases, and 1 base lay outside the gene matches. There are 11 residues in the CDR3. CDR1 and CDR2 (germline): SGHVS, FNYEAQ. The CDR3 DNA is TGTGCCAGCAGCTCGGGACTAGAGCAGTACTTC. Translation: CASSSGLEQYF.

The chain is built from TRBV12-3 or TRBV12-4 and TRBJ1-5; unclear D gene. The CDR3 spans 13 residues. The V end was cut by 3 bases, the J end by 4 bases, with 7 bases between. CDR3 amino acids: CASSLTQNQPQHF. The CDR3 bases are TGTGCCAGCAGTTTGACTCAAAATCAGCCCCAGCATTTT.

The gene calls are TRBV27 and TRBJ1-5, with 8 bases matching TRBD1. Germline lookup yields CDR1 MNHEY and CDR2 SMNVEV (reference sequence). The junction had 5 bases not matched to a gene; V was cut back by 9 bases and J by 7 bases. The CDR3 is 12 residues long. DNA of the CDR3: TGTGCCAGTGGGAGACAGGGGCAGCCCCAGCATTTT. Protein: CASGRQGQPQHF.

The gene calls are TRBV4-2 and TRBJ1-2; D is possibly TRBD1 (5 bases). Between the trimmed V and J ends, which lost 4 bases and 0 bases, there was a span of 12 bases. Germline CDR1 reads LGHNA; CDR2 reads YNFKEQ. This CDR3 is built from 15 residues. DNA for the CDR3: TGTGCCAGCAGCCTCAGCGGGGCCTCTAACTATGGCTACACCTTC. Amino acid sequence: CASSLSGASNYGYTF.

The chain employs TRBV5-5 and TRBJ1-1; 8 bases map to TRBD1. The germline V gene has CDR1 SGHKS and CDR2 YYEKEE (reference sequence). Losses at the gene ends were 3 bases for V and 0 bases for J; bases not matched to a gene: 16. This CDR3 has 19 amino acids. DNA for the CDR3: TGTGCCAGCAGCTCGGAACTGACAGGGGACCCTATAGTGAACACTGAAGCTTTCTTT. Its translation is CASSSELTGDPIVNTEAFF.

This chain connects TRBV27 to TRBJ1-2; 9 nucleotides align to TRBD1. With 7 bases clipped from V and 4 bases from J, the junction kept 7 bases outside the gene matches. This CDR3 contains 14 residues. Looked up from germline, CDR1 is MNHEY and CDR2 is SMNVEV (reference sequence). CDR3: CASKDRGSGYGYTF. The CDR3 DNA sequence: TGTGCCAGCAAAGACAGGGGGTCGGGCTATGGCTACACCTTC.

V is TRBV6-5 and J is TRBJ2-7; D ambiguous. The CDR3 is 16 amino acids. Germline V gives CDR1 MNHEY, CDR2 SVGAGI. Trimming took 4 bases from V and 2 from J, leaving 18 bases between them. The CDR3 region has the DNA TGTGCCAGCAGTTTAAGTCCAGGTGGGCTTGCCTACGAGCAGTACTTC. Amino acids: CASSLSPGGLAYEQYF.

The CDR3 is CASSFPRESTEAFF. CDR3 nucleotide sequence: TGTGCCAGCAGCTTCCCCCGGGAAAGCACTGAAGCTTTCTTT. The chain couples TRBV7-9 to TRBJ1-1; no reliable D call. The germline gives CDR1 SEHNR, CDR2 FQNEAQ (reference sequence). The CDR3 runs to 14 residues. Trimming removed 3 bases from V and 4 bases from J, with 12 bases in between. The variable domain in full, completed from reference TRBV7-9 and TRBJ1-1, reads DTGVSQNPRHKITKRGQNVTFRCDPISEHNRLYWYRQTLGQGPEFLTYFQNEAQLEKSRLLSDRFSAERPKGSFSTLEIQRTEQGDSAMYLCASSFPRESTEAFFGQGTRLTVV.

The chain is built from TRBV6-5 and TRBJ1-3; unclear D gene. The CDR3 is made up of 13 amino acids. Between the trimmed V and J ends, which lost 8 bases and 9 bases, there was a span of 17 bases. Germline values: CDR1 MNHEY, CDR2 SVGAGI. CDR3 nucleotides: TGTGCCAGCCAGATTCGGAGTGTTGGCACCATATATTTT. Its protein is CASQIRSVGTIYF.

The gene calls are TRBV27 and TRBJ1-5; D remains ambiguous. The CDR3 totals 12 residues. V was pared by 2 bases and J by 4 bases, with 3 bases between. Germline V CDR1 and CDR2: MNHEY, SMNVEV (reference sequence). CDR3 bases: TGTGCCAGCAGTTTAGTGAATCAGCCCCAGCATTTT. Translated, it gives CASSLVNQPQHF.

The J gene is TRBJ1-3, the V gene TRBV11-2; TRBD1 might be the D (6 bases). V lost 1 base and J lost 3, with 13 bases in between. The CDR3 runs 16 residues. Germline CDR1 and CDR2: SGHAT and FQNNGV. CDR3 in DNA: TGTGCCAGCAGCTTAGCCGTACAGGGAAGTGGAAACACCATATATTTT. It translates to CASSLAVQGSGNTIYF.

The genes are TRBV5-4 and TRBJ2-3, with 11 bases identical to TRBD2. Unmatched junction bases numbered 12, after V lost 6 bases and J lost 6 bases. The germline CDR1 and CDR2 sequences are SGHNT and YYREEE (reference sequence). This CDR3 has 16 amino acids. The CDR3 loop reads CASTIGGTSGGDTQYF. CDR3 sequence (DNA): TGTGCCAGCACCATCGGAGGGACTAGCGGTGGGGATACGCAGTATTTT.